This T cell receptor (beta chain) emerged from a study of cytomegalovirus exposure and HLA in healthy donors. Study-wide results and caveats: The presence/absence work took it that sequencing depth was about the same across donors.

The primer mix had 60 Vbeta and 13 Jbeta primers. Per the study methods: In a later analysis, of 70 million to 85 million unique beta chains, roughly 9.9 million appeared in at least two donors. Repertoires were generated with immunoSEQ multiplex PCR, while TCRdb's copy carries only in-frame clones and drops some. V and J calls and clone size are as listed in that table; D and trimming were resolved from the DNA. The data show about 180,000 clones, about 78% seen once. Unmatched junction bases numbered 8, after V lost 5 bases and J lost 4 bases. CDR3 length: 15 amino acids. Germline V gene sequence: CDR1 KGHSH, CDR2 LQKENI. As for this clone: The antigen remains undetermined.

The sequence came from a man aged 40-50 years in good health and CMV-seronegative. Sequencing was performed on PBMCs. The chain employs TRBV18 and TRBJ1-3; 7 bases are a match to TRBD1. CDR3 region: CASSKGQRPGNTIYF. In nucleotides, the CDR3 is TGTGCCAGCTCAAAGGGACAGAGGCCCGGAAACACCATATATTTT.